Each of the 15 T cell receptor beta chains below was sequenced from the same sample in a study of Graves' ophthalmopathy and Graves' hyperthyroidism. The sequenced template was RNA, covering the TCR beta CDR3 region. Second-round multiplex PCR followed a first-round RT-PCR using HTBI primers. TCRdb redid the calling of the multiplex PCR reads with MiXCR, one entry per CDR3 protein. The repertoire holds 1 million to 1.3 million distinct CDR3 sequences, with about 36% as singletons. The specimen sequenced was peripheral blood or thyroid tissue (not recorded which). Every receptor here comes from an adult man with Graves' hyperthyroidism.

This clonotype was seen repeatedly, ten times or more. The J gene is TRBJ1-4, the V gene TRBV7-9, with D possibly being TRBD1 (5 bases). V gave up 1 base and J gave up 5 bases, with 11 bases separating them. The V gene's germline CDR1 is SEHNR and CDR2 FQNEAQ (reference sequence). The CDR3 has 15 amino acids. Here the CDR3 reads CASSLEARENEKLFF. Here the CDR3 DNA reads TGTGCCAGCAGCTTAGAGGCCAGGGAAAATGAAAAACTGTTTTTT.

The gene calls are TRBV11-2 and TRBJ1-1; D unresolved. The CDR3 runs 14 residues. Germline V CDR1 and CDR2: SGHAT, FQNNGV. V lost 4 bases and J 11 bases, leaving 20 bases between the germline ends. The CDR3 sequence: CASSSTNSGGGAFF. CDR3 DNA sequence: TGTGCCAGCAGCTCGACAAATAGCGGCGGAGGGGCTTTCTTT.

About this clonotype itself: Being one base from a much bigger clone, this may be a read error. V usage is TRBV7-9 and J usage is TRBJ2-5, with 9 positions matching TRBD2. The CDR3 spans 16 residues. Germline CDR1 reads SEHNR; CDR2 reads FQNEAQ (reference sequence). V shed 4 bases and J 6 bases; nucleotides not matched to a gene: 12. DNA for the CDR3: TGTGCCAGCAGCTCGGCGGAGCGGGGGGCCAGGAAGACCCAGTACTTC. Protein sequence: CASSSAERGARKTQYF.

This clonotype was counted a few times. The V and J genes are TRBV20-1 and TRBJ1-6, with TRBD1 matching over 8 bases. The trim removed 3 bases at V and 3 bases at J, leaving 10 bases unmatched. This CDR3 comprises 17 residues. Germline V gives CDR1 DFQATT, CDR2 SNEGSKA (reference sequence). The CDR3 nucleotides are TGCAGTGCTAGGGAGGACAGGGTAGACTTCTATAATTCACCCCTCCACTTT. This gives the protein CSAREDRVDFYNSPLHF.

This clonotype was detected ten times or more. J is TRBJ1-3 and V is TRBV9, with 8 bases identical to TRBD1. The germline gives CDR1 SGDLS, CDR2 YYNGEE. V trimming: 3 bases; J trimming: 3 bases; junction bases outside the gene matches: 5. CDR3 length equals 15 residues. The DNA of the CDR3 is TGTGCCAGCAGCGCCCAGGGGGCTGGTGGAAACACCATATATTTT. It translates to CASSAQGAGGNTIYF.

V and J are TRBV12-3 or TRBV12-4 and TRBJ1-6; TRBD1 matches 7 bases. With V trimmed by 7 bases and J by 3 bases, 12 bases remained unmatched. The CDR3 runs 17 residues. The CDR3 sequence: CASKGQTSRDYNSPLHF. CDR3 nucleotide sequence: TGTGCCAGCAAGGGACAGACCTCAAGGGACTATAATTCACCCCTCCACTTT.

This clonotype occurred many times. This chain uses TRBV15 with TRBJ2-7; 7 nucleotides match TRBD2. CDR1 is LNHNV, CDR2 YYDKDF, per germline (reference sequence). J lost 6 bases, V lost 1 base, and 6 bases had no gene match. CDR3 length: 14 amino acids. The CDR3 DNA reads as TGTGCCACCAGCAGAGTGGGGGGAGGGCGCGAGCAGTACTTC. Its protein is CATSRVGGGREQYF. Supplemented by reference TRBV15 and TRBJ2-7, the full variable domain reads DAMVIQNPRYQVTQFGKPVTLSCSQTLNHNVMYWYQQKSSQAPKLLFHYYDKDFNNEADTPDNFQSRRPNTSFCFLDIRSPGLGDTAMYLCATSRVGGGREQYFGPGTRLTVT.

J is TRBJ2-2 and V is TRBV10-3; TRBD1 matches 9 bases. V lost 3 bases, J lost 3 bases, and 2 bases stayed unmatched. The V gene's germline CDR1 is ENHRY and CDR2 SYGVKD. This CDR3 has 15 amino acids. The CDR3 coding sequence is TGTGCCATCAGTGATTGGACAGGGGACACCGGGGAGCTGTTTTTT. The encoded protein is CAISDWTGDTGELFF.

The chain is built from TRBV15 and TRBJ1-6; possibly TRBD1 for D (6 bases). There are 16 residues in the CDR3. Germline-derived CDR1 and CDR2 are LNHNV and YYDKDF (reference sequence). V was cut by 7 bases and J by 7 bases, with 20 bases left in between. CDR3 region: CATTAGLAGANSPLHF. The CDR3 DNA is TGTGCCACCACCGCGGGACTAGCGGGGGCGAATTCACCCCTCCACTTT.

Many counts were recorded for this clonotype. The chain links TRBV6-5 to TRBJ1-6, with unresolved D. CDR1 and CDR2 from the germline V gene are MNHEY and SVGAGI. With 2 bases removed from V and 13 bases from J, the gap between germline ends came to 9 bases. The CDR3 length is 12 residues. Here the CDR3 reads CASSYRPGPLHF. In DNA, the CDR3 is TGTGCCAGCAGTTACCGGCCAGGCCCCCTCCACTTT.

This clonotype was counted at least ten times. This sequence joins TRBV7-9 and TRBJ2-7; D gene ambiguous. V was clipped by 5 bases and J by 6 bases, with 26 bases between them. This CDR3 region has 17 residues. Germline V gives CDR1 SEHNR, CDR2 FQNEAQ (reference sequence). The CDR3 region is CASSLRSGFSQSPEQYF. As DNA, the CDR3 is TGTGCCAGCAGCCTTCGGTCCGGGTTCTCCCAATCCCCCGAGCAGTACTTC.

This clonotype was picked up many times. V and J are TRBV29-1 and TRBJ2-7; 8 nucleotides line up with TRBD1. The CDR3 consists of 13 residues. Germline V lookup: CDR1 SQVTM, CDR2 ANQGSEA. Losses at the gene ends were 6 bases for V and 0 bases for J; bases not matched to a gene: 4. The CDR3 loop is CSVKDRDSYEQYF. As DNA, the CDR3 is TGCAGCGTAAAGGACAGGGACTCCTACGAGCAGTACTTC.

The chain is built from TRBV11-1 and TRBJ2-5; no clear D. Germline V gene data show CDR1 as SGHAT and CDR2 as FQDESV (reference sequence). V was shortened by 5 bases and J by 5 bases, with 18 bases between the two germline ends. The CDR3 consists of 15 residues. CDR3 DNA sequence: TGTGCCAGCAGCCCCACCCTCGGGCCTCGCGAGACCCAGTACTTC. Translated: CASSPTLGPRETQYF. Based on the CDR3 plus reference TRBV11-1 and TRBJ2-5, the full variable domain is EAEVAQSPRYKITEKSQAVAFWCDPISGHATLYWYRQILGQGPELLVQFQDESVVDDSQLPKDRFSAERLKGVDSTLKIQPAELGDSAMYLCASSPTLGPRETQYFGPGTRLLVL.

This chain uses TRBV11-2 with TRBJ1-5; D unresolved. CDR3 length equals 14 residues. CDR1 is SGHAT and CDR2 is FQNNGV in the germline V gene. V was pared by 4 bases and J by 14 bases, with 21 bases between. This CDR3 reads CASSSGLGSAYEHF. CDR3 DNA: TGTGCCAGCAGCTCAGGATTGGGTAGCGCCTACGAGCATTTT.

Notes on this clonotype: This may come from a read error, since a much larger clone is one base off. This chain joins TRBV2 and TRBJ1-5; no definite D call. V was cut by 8 bases and J by 4 bases, with 12 bases left in between. Germline V CDR1 and CDR2: SNHLY, FYNNEI. The CDR3 contains 13 residues. The CDR3 protein is CASGMDWNQPQHF. The CDR3 DNA is TGTGCCAGCGGCATGGACTGGAATCAGCCCCAGCATTTT.